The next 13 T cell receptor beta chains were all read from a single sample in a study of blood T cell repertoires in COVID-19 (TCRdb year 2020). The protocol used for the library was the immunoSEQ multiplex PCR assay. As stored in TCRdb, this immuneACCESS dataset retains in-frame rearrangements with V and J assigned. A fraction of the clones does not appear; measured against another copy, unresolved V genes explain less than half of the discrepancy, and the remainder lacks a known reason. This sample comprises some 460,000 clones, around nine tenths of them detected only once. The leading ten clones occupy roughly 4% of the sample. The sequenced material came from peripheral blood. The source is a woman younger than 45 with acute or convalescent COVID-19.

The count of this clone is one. For the CDR3, the DNA is TGTGCCAGCAGCGCGGGGAGCTCCTACAATGAGCAGTTCTTC. It yields the protein CASSAGSSYNEQFF. The chain uses TRBV9 and TRBJ2-1; possibly TRBD2 for D (5 bases). CDR3 length: 14 amino acids. The V end was cut by 3 bases, the J end by 0 bases, with 7 bases between. Germline loops: CDR1 SGDLS, CDR2 YYNGEE.

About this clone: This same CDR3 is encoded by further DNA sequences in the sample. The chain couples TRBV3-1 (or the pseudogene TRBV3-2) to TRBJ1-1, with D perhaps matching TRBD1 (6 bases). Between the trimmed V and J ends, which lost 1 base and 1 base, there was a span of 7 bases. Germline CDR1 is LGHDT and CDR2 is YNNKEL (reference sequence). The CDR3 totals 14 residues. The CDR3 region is CASSQVGGNTEAFF. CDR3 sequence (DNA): TGTGCCAGCAGCCAAGTAGGGGGGAACACTGAAGCTTTCTTT.

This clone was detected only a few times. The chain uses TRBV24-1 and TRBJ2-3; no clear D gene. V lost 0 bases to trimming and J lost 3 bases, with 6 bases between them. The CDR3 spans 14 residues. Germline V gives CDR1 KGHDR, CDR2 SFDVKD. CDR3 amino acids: CATSDLPFTDTQYF. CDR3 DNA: TGTGCCACCAGTGATTTGCCCTTTACAGATACGCAGTATTTT.

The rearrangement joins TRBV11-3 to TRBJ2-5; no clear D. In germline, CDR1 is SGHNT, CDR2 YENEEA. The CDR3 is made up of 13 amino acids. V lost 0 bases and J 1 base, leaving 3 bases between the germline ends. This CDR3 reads CASSLDLQETQYF. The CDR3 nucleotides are TGTGCCAGCAGCTTAGATCTCCAAGAGACCCAGTACTTC.

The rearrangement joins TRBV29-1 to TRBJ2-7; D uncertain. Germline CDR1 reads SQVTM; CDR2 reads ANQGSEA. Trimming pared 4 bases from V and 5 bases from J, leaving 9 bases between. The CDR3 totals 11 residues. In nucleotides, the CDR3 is TGCAGCGTTGCCTCTCCGGACGAGCAGTACTTC. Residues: CSVASPDEQYF.

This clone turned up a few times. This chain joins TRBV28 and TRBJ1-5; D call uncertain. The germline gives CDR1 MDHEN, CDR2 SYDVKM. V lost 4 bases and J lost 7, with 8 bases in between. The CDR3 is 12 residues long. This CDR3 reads CASSSTDQPQHF. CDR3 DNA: TGTGCCAGCAGTTCTACAGACCAGCCCCAGCATTTT.

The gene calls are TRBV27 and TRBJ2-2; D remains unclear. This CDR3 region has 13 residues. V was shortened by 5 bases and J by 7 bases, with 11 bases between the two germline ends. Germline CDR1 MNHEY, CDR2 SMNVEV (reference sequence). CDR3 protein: CASSPISVGELFF. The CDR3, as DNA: TGTGCCAGCAGTCCCATTTCAGTCGGGGAGCTGTTTTTT.

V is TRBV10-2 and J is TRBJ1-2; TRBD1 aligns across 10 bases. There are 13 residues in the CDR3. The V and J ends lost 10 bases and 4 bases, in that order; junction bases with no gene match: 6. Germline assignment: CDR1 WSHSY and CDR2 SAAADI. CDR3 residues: CATAGDRGYGYTF. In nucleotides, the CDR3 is TGCGCCACCGCAGGGGACAGGGGCTATGGCTACACCTTC.

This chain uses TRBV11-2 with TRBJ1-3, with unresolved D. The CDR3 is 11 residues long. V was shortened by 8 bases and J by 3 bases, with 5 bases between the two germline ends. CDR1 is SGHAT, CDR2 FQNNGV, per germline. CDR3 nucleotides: TGTGCCAGCGGAGGTGGAAACACCATATATTTT. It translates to CASGGGNTIYF. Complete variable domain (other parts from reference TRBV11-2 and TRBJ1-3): EAGVAQSPRYKIIEKRQSVAFWCNPISGHATLYWYQQILGQGPKLLIQFQNNGVVDDSQLPKDRFSAERLKGVDSTLKIQPAKLEDSAVYLCASGGGNTIYFGEGSWLTVV.

CDR3 in amino acids: CASSLGQGGNQPQHF. The CDR3 region has the DNA TGTGCCAGCAGCTTGGGACAGGGGGGCAATCAGCCCCAGCATTTT. V gene TRBV5-6 combines with J gene TRBJ1-5, with TRBD1 matching over 9 bases. Losses at the gene ends were 0 bases for V and 2 bases for J; bases not matched to a gene: 0. CDR3 size: 15 residues. Germline V lookup: CDR1 SGHDT, CDR2 YYEEEE.

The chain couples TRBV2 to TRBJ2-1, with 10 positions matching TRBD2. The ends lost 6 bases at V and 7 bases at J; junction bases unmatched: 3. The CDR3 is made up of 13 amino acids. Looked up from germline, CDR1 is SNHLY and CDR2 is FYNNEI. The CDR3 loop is CASRGLAINEQFF. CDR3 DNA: TGTGCCAGCAGGGGACTAGCGATAAATGAGCAGTTCTTC. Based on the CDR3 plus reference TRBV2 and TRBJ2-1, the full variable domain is EPEVTQTPSHQVTQMGQEVILRCVPISNHLYFYWYRQILGQKVEFLVSFYNNEISEKSEIFDDQFSVERPDGSNFTLKIRSTKLEDSAMYFCASRGLAINEQFFGPGTRLTVL.

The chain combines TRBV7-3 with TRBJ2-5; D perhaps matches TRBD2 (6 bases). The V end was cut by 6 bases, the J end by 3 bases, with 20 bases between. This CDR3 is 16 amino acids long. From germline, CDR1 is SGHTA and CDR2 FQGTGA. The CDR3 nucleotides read TGTGCCAGCAGACCACTGCCGGGGGTATCCGAAGAGACCCAGTACTTC. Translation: CASRPLPGVSEETQYF.

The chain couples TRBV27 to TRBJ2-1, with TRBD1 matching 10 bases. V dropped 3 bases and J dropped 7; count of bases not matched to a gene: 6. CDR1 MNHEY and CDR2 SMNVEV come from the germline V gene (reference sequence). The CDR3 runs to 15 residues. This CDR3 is CASSLGQGLVNEQFF. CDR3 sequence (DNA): TGTGCCAGCAGTTTGGGACAGGGGTTAGTGAATGAGCAGTTCTTC.